The 25 T cell receptor beta chains presented below share a single source sample, sequenced in a study of blood T cell repertoires in COVID-19. Measured with immunoSEQ multiplex PCR; TCRdb has only the in-frame clones, and not every one. The repertoire holds approximately 45,000 clones, with 85% to 90% as singletons. Source material: peripheral blood. The source of these receptors is a woman aged 80 or older with COVID-19, enrolled during active disease.

The rearrangement uses TRBV2 and TRBJ2-5; 7 bases map to TRBD1. The germline gives CDR1 SNHLY, CDR2 FYNNEI. The junction had 10 bases not matched to a gene; V was cut back by 10 bases and J by 5 bases. This CDR3 contains 13 residues. The CDR3 sequence is CATHRGPGETQYF. The CDR3 coding sequence is TGTGCCACCCACAGGGGCCCGGGGGAGACCCAGTACTTC.

The rearrangement links TRBV19 to TRBJ1-2; D possibly corresponds to TRBD1 (6 bases). This CDR3 comprises 15 residues. Looked up from germline, CDR1 is LNHDA and CDR2 is SQIVND (reference sequence). The V gene lost 6 bases and the J gene lost 0 bases, with 14 bases spanning the gap. CDR3 sequence (DNA): TGTGCCAGTAGCCCCTGGACAGAAACTAACTATGGCTACACCTTC. Its translation: CASSPWTETNYGYTF.

The chain employs TRBV6-6 and TRBJ1-5; 10 bases line up with TRBD1. The CDR3 runs 15 residues. Germline CDR1 and CDR2: MNHNY and SVGAGI (reference sequence). V lost 5 bases and J lost 7; bases outside the gene matches: 8. CDR3 sequence (DNA): TGTGCCAGCAGTACCCCGGGACAGGGGTTCCAGCCCCAGCATTTT. This encodes CASSTPGQGFQPQHF.

The rearrangement uses TRBV6-5 and TRBJ2-5, with a weak D call TRBD1 (7 bases). V dropped 0 bases and J dropped 2 bases, with 10 bases sitting between them. This CDR3 spans 15 amino acids. Looked up from germline, CDR1 is MNHEY and CDR2 is SVGAGI. This chain's CDR3 is CASSYSPGGQETQYF. For the CDR3, the DNA is TGTGCCAGCAGTTACTCGCCAGGGGGGCAAGAGACCCAGTACTTC.

This clone has just a few counts. The CDR3 region has the DNA TGTGCCAGCAGCGACCGGGGGAACACTGAAGCTTTCTTT. Translation gives CASSDRGNTEAFF. The chain carries TRBV6-6 and TRBJ1-1; no definite D call. The CDR3 extends over 13 amino acids. V lost 6 bases, J lost 1 base, and 9 bases lay in between. In germline, CDR1 is MNHNY, CDR2 SVGAGI (reference sequence).

This clone was counted once. The CDR3 is CASSYNRGDYGYTF. CDR3 DNA sequence: TGTGCCAGCAGTTATAACAGGGGCGACTATGGCTACACCTTC. The V call is TRBV6-5, the J call TRBJ1-2; 7 positions agree with TRBD1. From germline, CDR1 is MNHEY and CDR2 SVGAGI. The junction had 4 bases not matched to a gene; V was cut back by 3 bases and J by 3 bases. CDR3 size: 14 residues.

This chain connects TRBV5-1 to TRBJ2-7, with 9 bases aligning to TRBD1. J was trimmed by 3 bases and V by 4 bases; bases with no gene match: 8. CDR1 SGHRS and CDR2 YFSETQ come from the germline V gene. CDR3 length: 15 residues. The CDR3: CASSTPGTGFYEQYF. DNA for the CDR3: TGCGCCAGCAGCACCCCCGGGACAGGGTTCTACGAGCAGTACTTC. Full variable domain (rest looked up from reference TRBV5-1 and TRBJ2-7): KAGVTQTPRYLIKTRGQQVTLSCSPISGHRSVSWYQQTPGQGLQFLFEYFSETQRNKGNFPGRFSGRQFSNSRSEMNVSTLELGDSALYLCASSTPGTGFYEQYFGPGTRLTVT.

The chain employs TRBV18 and TRBJ1-2, with TRBD1 matching 9 bases. CDR1 KGHSH and CDR2 LQKENI come from the germline V gene. There are 13 residues in the CDR3. V lost 4 bases to trimming and J lost 8 bases; unmatched junction nucleotides: 5. CDR3 nucleotide sequence: TGTGCCAGCTCACGTGACAGGGGGATAGGCTACACCTTC. Translating gives CASSRDRGIGYTF.

As concerns this clone: Mismatch with germline at one junction end may stem from a read error. The rearrangement uses TRBV7-7 and TRBJ2-5, with TRBD2 matching over 11 bases. The CDR3 covers 16 residues. From germline, CDR1 is SSHAT and CDR2 FNYEAQ (reference sequence). Written as DNA, the CDR3 is TGTGCTAGCAGCGCCACTAGCGGGAGAGGGGGAGAGACCCAGTACTTC. Protein sequence: CASSATSGRGGETQYF. Supplemented by reference TRBV7-7 and TRBJ2-5, the full variable domain reads GAGVSQSPRYKVTKRGQDVTLRCDPISSHATLYWYQQALGQGPEFLTYFNYEAQPDKSGLPSDRFSAERPEGSISTLTIQRTEQRDSAMYRCASSATSGRGGETQYFGPGTRLLVL.

The table lists this clone with a count of one. V is TRBV28 and J is TRBJ1-4; TRBD1 matches 7 bases. Per germline, CDR1 MDHEN and CDR2 SYDVKM. The CDR3 covers 18 residues. Trimming removed 5 bases from V and 2 bases from J; junction bases left unmatched: 14. CDR3 sequence (DNA): TGTGCCAGCAGTCCACCGACAGGGCGGCTCATCACTAATGAAAAACTGTTTTTT. Translated, it gives CASSPPTGRLITNEKLFF.

The J gene is TRBJ2-2, the V gene TRBV3-1 (or the pseudogene TRBV3-2); 7 nucleotides agree with TRBD1. CDR1 is LGHDT and CDR2 is YNNKEL in the germline V gene (reference sequence). This CDR3 spans 16 amino acids. Trimming took 1 base from V and 1 from J; bases not matched to a gene: 3. The chain's CDR3 is CASSQGTGRNTGELFF. For the CDR3, the DNA is TGTGCCAGCAGCCAAGGGACAGGCAGGAACACCGGGGAGCTGTTTTTT.

The CDR3 region is CASSGSRRSLDNEQFF. The CDR3 DNA follows: TGTGCCAGCAGCGGCTCAAGGAGGTCCCTCGACAATGAGCAGTTCTTC. The rearrangement uses TRBV11-3 and TRBJ2-1; TRBD2 is a possible D gene (5 bases). Germline CDR1 SGHNT, CDR2 YENEEA. The CDR3 length is 16 residues. V gave up 5 bases and J gave up 5 bases, with 19 bases separating them. Supplemented by reference TRBV11-3 and TRBJ2-1, the full variable domain reads EAGVVQSPRYKIIEKKQPVAFWCNPISGHNTLYWYLQNLGQGPELLIRYENEEAVDDSQLPKDRFSAERLKGVDSTLKIQPAELGDSAVYLCASSGSRRSLDNEQFFGPGTRLTVL.

The V gene is TRBV18, the J gene TRBJ2-7, with 8 bases matching TRBD1. Germline lookup yields CDR1 KGHSH and CDR2 LQKENI. Losses at the gene ends were 2 bases for V and 0 bases for J; bases not matched to a gene: 0. CDR3 length: 14 amino acids. The CDR3 DNA reads TGTGCCAGCTCACCAGACAGGGGCTCCTACGAGCAGTACTTC. Protein sequence: CASSPDRGSYEQYF.

This chain links TRBV4-2 with TRBJ1-5; 9 positions agree with TRBD1. With V trimmed by 4 bases and J by 1 base, 14 bases remained unmatched. Germline-derived CDR1 and CDR2 are LGHNA and YNFKEQ. The length of the CDR3 is 19 residues. CDR3 protein: CASSLTLGTGTLSNQPQHF. CDR3 coding DNA: TGTGCCAGCAGCCTTACCCTAGGGACAGGGACCTTAAGCAATCAGCCCCAGCATTTT.

The chain is built from TRBV18 and TRBJ1-5; D might be TRBD1 (6 bases). The CDR3 sequence is 15 residues long. From germline, CDR1 is KGHSH and CDR2 LQKENI. V lost 3 bases to trimming and J lost 0 bases, with 9 bases between them. The CDR3 loop is CASSPGQHSNQPQHF. The CDR3 DNA reads TGTGCCAGCTCACCGGGACAACATAGCAATCAGCCCCAGCATTTT.

The rearrangement uses TRBV10-3 and TRBJ2-1; D is undetermined. CDR3 length: 12 residues. CDR1 and CDR2 from the germline V gene are ENHRY and SYGVKD. Trimming stripped 2 bases from V and 7 bases from J, with 6 bases between. The CDR3, as DNA: TGTGCCATCAGTGAGCGAGCAAATGAGCAGTTCTTC. Its protein product is CAISERANEQFF.

V and J are TRBV15 and TRBJ2-7; 11 nucleotides agree with TRBD1. The length of the CDR3 is 16 residues. Per germline, CDR1 LNHNV and CDR2 YYDKDF (reference sequence). Losses at the gene ends were 3 bases for V and 7 bases for J; bases not matched to a gene: 11. The chain's CDR3 is CATSRTLSDRGLEQYF. The DNA for the CDR3 is TGTGCCACCAGCAGGACACTGTCGGACAGGGGGCTTGAGCAGTACTTC.

CDR3 amino acids: CASTRDSSGEQFF. The DNA of the CDR3 is TGTGCCAGCACCCGGGACTCTAGCGGGGAGCAGTTCTTC. The chain links TRBV5-4 to TRBJ2-1; 8 nucleotides align to TRBD2. Looked up from germline, CDR1 is SGHNT and CDR2 is YYREEE (reference sequence). V dropped 6 bases and J dropped 10; count of bases not matched to a gene: 9. The CDR3 totals 13 residues.

The chain has TRBV3-1 (or the pseudogene TRBV3-2) and TRBJ2-5; 8 positions match TRBD2. The V gene end was trimmed by 6 bases and the J gene end by 7 bases; junction bases not matched to a gene: 19. CDR3 length: 17 residues. Germline lookup yields CDR1 LGHDT and CDR2 YNNKEL (reference sequence). Here the CDR3 reads CASSAKPFGGAQVTQYF. For the CDR3, the DNA is TGTGCCAGCAGTGCTAAACCTTTCGGGGGGGCCCAGGTGACCCAGTACTTC.

The J gene is TRBJ2-7, the V gene TRBV19; a possible D gene is TRBD2 (7 bases). V shed 1 base and J shed 3 bases, with 10 bases lying between them. This CDR3 has 14 amino acids. CDR1 and CDR2 (germline): LNHDA, SQIVND (reference sequence). Here the CDR3 reads CASSIAGGNYEQYF. The CDR3 DNA sequence: TGTGCCAGTAGTATAGCGGGGGGCAACTACGAGCAGTACTTC.

The chain uses TRBV4-1 and TRBJ1-5; 7 positions match TRBD1. Germline V gene sequence: CDR1 MGHRA, CDR2 YSYEKL. The CDR3 has 18 residues. J lost 2 bases, V lost 1 base, and 11 bases had no gene match. CDR3 DNA sequence: TGCGCCAGCAGCCAAGTTTATGCCGGGACAGCTGGCAATCAGCCCCAGCATTTT. Its translation is CASSQVYAGTAGNQPQHF.

The chain links TRBV19 to TRBJ2-7, with 7 bases identical to TRBD2. This CDR3 region has 16 residues. The germline CDR1 and CDR2 sequences are LNHDA and SQIVND (reference sequence). J was trimmed by 3 bases and V by 8 bases; bases with no gene match: 16. The CDR3 spells CASQKGRGESNYEQYF. The CDR3 DNA follows: TGTGCCAGTCAAAAGGGACGGGGGGAATCGAACTACGAGCAGTACTTC.

The chain is built from TRBV19 and TRBJ2-7; 13 bases align to TRBD2. CDR3 length equals 16 residues. V shed 4 bases and J 2 bases; nucleotides not matched to a gene: 5. Germline values: CDR1 LNHDA, CDR2 SQIVND (reference sequence). This CDR3 is CASSRRTSGGAYEQYF. The CDR3 nucleotides read TGTGCCAGTAGTAGACGGACTAGCGGGGGAGCCTACGAGCAGTACTTC.

This sequence joins TRBV18 and TRBJ2-1, with D possibly TRBD1 on 5 matching bases. In germline, CDR1 is KGHSH, CDR2 LQKENI. Trimming shortened V by 3 bases and J by 4 bases, and 16 bases separated the two germline ends. The CDR3 loop spans 16 amino acids. CDR3 in amino acids: CASSPPQAGSYNEQFF. The CDR3, as DNA: TGTGCCAGCTCACCGCCGCAGGCAGGGTCATACAATGAGCAGTTCTTC.

The V call is TRBV19, the J call TRBJ1-3; no clear D. Germline CDR1 is LNHDA and CDR2 is SQIVND (reference sequence). The V end lost 5 bases, the J end lost 3 bases, and 17 bases lay between the germline ends. The CDR3 length is 16 residues. DNA for the CDR3: TGTGCCAGTAGTCCCAGCTCACGGAGCGGTGGAAACACCATATATTTT. Protein sequence: CASSPSSRSGGNTIYF.